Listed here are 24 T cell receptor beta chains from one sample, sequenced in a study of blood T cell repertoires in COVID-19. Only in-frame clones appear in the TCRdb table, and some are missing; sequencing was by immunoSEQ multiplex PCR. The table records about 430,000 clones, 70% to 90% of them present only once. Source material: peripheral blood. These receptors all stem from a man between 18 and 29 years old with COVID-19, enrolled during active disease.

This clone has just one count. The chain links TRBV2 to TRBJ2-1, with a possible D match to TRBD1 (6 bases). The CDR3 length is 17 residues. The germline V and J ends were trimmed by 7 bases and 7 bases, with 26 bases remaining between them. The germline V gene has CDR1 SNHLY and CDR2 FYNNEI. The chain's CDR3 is CASTLGGRSSIRNEQFF. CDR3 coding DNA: TGTGCCAGCACCCTAGGGGGACGGTCTTCGATTAGAAATGAGCAGTTCTTC.

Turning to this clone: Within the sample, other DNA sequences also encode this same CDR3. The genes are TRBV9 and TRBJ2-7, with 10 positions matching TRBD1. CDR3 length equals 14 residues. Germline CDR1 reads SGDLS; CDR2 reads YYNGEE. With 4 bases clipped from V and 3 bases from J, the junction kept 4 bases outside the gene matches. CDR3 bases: TGTGCCAGCAGCCCTAGGACAGGGGGCTACGAGCAGTACTTC. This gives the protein CASSPRTGGYEQYF.

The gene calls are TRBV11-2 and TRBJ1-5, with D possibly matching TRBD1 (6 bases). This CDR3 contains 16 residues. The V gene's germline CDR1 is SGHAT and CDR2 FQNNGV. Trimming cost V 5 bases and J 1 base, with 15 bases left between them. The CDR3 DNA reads TGTGCCAGCAGCCGGATCGCAGGGGCGAGCAATCAGCCCCAGCATTTT. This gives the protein CASSRIAGASNQPQHF.

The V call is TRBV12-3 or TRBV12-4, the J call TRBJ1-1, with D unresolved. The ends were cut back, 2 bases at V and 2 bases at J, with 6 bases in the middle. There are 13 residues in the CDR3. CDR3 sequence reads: CASSLRQNTEAFF. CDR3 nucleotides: TGTGCCAGCAGTTTAAGACAAAACACTGAAGCTTTCTTT.

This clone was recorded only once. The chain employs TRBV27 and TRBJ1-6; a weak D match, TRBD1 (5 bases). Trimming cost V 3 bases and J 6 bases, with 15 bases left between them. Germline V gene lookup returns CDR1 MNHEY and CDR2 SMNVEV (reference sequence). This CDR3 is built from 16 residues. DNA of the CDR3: TGTGCCAGCAGTTTGCGGGGGGATTTGGGTAATTCACCCCTCCACTTT. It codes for CASSLRGDLGNSPLHF.

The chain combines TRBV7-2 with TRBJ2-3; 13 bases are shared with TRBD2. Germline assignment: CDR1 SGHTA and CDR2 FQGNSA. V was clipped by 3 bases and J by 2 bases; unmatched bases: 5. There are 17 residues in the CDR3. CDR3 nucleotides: TGTGCCAGCAGCTTCTCCGGACTAGCGGGGGACACAGATACGCAGTATTTT. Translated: CASSFSGLAGDTDTQYF.

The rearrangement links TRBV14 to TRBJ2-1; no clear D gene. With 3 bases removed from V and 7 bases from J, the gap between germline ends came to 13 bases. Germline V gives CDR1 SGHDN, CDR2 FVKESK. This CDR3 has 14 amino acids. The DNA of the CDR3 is TGTGCCAGCAGCCACCGGGTGTTGGTAAATGAGCAGTTCTTC. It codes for CASSHRVLVNEQFF.

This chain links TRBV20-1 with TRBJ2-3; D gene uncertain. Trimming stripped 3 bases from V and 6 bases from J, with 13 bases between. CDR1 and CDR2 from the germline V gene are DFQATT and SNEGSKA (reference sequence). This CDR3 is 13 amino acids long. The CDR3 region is CSASHDQRDTQYF. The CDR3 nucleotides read TGCAGTGCTAGTCATGACCAGAGGGATACGCAGTATTTT.

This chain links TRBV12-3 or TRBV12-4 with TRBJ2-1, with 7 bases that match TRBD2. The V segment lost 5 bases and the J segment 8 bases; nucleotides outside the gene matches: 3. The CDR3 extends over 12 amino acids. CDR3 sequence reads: CASSGGVYEQFF. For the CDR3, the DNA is TGTGCCAGCAGTGGGGGGGTGTATGAGCAGTTCTTC.

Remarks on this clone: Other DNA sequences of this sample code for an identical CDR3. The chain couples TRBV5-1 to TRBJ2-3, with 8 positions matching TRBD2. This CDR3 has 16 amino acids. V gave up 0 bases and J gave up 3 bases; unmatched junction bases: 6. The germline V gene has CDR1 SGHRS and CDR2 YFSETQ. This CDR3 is CASSLASGGGTDTQYF. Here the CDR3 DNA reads TGCGCCAGCAGCTTGGCCTCGGGAGGGGGTACAGATACGCAGTATTTT.

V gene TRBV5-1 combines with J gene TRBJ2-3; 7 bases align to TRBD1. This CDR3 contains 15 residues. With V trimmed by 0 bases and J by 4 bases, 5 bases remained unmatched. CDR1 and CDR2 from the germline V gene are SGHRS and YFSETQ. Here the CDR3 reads CASSLARGGSDTQYF. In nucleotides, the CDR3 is TGCGCCAGCAGCTTGGCCAGAGGGGGCTCAGATACGCAGTATTTT. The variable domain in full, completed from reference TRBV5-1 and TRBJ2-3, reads KAGVTQTPRYLIKTRGQQVTLSCSPISGHRSVSWYQQTPGQGLQFLFEYFSETQRNKGNFPGRFSGRQFSNSRSEMNVSTLELGDSALYLCASSLARGGSDTQYFGPGTRLTVL.

The CDR3 region has the DNA TGTGCCAGCAGCGGGGGGACAGGACCCACCGGGGAGCTGTTTTTT. Translation gives CASSGGTGPTGELFF. The genes are TRBV9 and TRBJ2-2, with 8 bases lining up with TRBD1. The CDR3 has 15 amino acids. The V and J ends lost 3 bases and 4 bases, in that order; junction bases with no gene match: 5. Looked up from germline, CDR1 is SGDLS and CDR2 is YYNGEE.

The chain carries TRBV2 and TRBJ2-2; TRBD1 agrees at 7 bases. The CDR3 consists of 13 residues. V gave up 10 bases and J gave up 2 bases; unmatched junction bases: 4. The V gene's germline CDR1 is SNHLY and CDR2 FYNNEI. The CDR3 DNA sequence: TGTGCCACCGGACAGGACAACACCGGGGAGCTGTTTTTT. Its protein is CATGQDNTGELFF.

The CDR3: CASRRTGLSTEAFF. In DNA form, the CDR3 reads TGTGCCAGCAGGAGGACAGGGCTGAGCACTGAAGCTTTCTTT. The V gene is TRBV2, the J gene TRBJ1-1; TRBD1 aligns across 8 bases. J gave up 4 bases and V 6 bases, and 7 bases lay outside the gene matches. In germline, CDR1 is SNHLY, CDR2 FYNNEI. The CDR3 totals 14 residues.

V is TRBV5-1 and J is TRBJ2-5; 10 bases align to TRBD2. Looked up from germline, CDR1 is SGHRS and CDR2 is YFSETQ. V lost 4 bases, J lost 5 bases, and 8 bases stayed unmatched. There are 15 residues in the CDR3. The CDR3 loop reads CASSVASGGEETQYF. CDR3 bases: TGCGCCAGCAGCGTGGCCAGCGGGGGGGAGGAGACCCAGTACTTC.

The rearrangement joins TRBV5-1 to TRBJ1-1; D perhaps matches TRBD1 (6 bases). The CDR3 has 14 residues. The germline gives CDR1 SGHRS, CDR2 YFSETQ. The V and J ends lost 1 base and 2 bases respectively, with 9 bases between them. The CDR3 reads CASSLRTDNTEAFF. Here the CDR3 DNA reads TGCGCCAGCAGCTTGCGGACAGATAACACTGAAGCTTTCTTT.

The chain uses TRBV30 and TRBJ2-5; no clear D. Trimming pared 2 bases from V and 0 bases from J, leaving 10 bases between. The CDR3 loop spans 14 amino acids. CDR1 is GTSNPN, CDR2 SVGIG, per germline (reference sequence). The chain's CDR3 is CAWSHGLDQETQYF. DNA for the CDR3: TGTGCCTGGAGTCATGGCCTCGACCAAGAGACCCAGTACTTC.

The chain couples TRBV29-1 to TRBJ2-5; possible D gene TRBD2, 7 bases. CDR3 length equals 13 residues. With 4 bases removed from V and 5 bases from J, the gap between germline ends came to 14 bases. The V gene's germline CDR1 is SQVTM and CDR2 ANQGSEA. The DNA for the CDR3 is TGCAGCGTTGCGGACAGCGGGGTGGAGACCCAGTACTTC. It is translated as CSVADSGVETQYF.

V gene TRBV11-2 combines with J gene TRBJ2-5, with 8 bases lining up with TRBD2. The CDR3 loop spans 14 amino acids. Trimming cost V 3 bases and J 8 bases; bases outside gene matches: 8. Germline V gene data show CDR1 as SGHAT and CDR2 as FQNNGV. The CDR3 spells CASSFSSGLKTQYF. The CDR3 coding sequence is TGTGCCAGCAGCTTCTCTAGCGGGCTGAAAACCCAGTACTTC.

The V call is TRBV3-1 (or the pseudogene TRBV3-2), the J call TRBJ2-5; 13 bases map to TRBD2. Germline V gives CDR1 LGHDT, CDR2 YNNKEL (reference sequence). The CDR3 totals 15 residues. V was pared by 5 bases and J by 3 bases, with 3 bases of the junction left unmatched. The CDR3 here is CASSGLAGVEETQYF. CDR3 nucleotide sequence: TGTGCCAGCAGCGGACTAGCGGGGGTCGAAGAGACCCAGTACTTC.

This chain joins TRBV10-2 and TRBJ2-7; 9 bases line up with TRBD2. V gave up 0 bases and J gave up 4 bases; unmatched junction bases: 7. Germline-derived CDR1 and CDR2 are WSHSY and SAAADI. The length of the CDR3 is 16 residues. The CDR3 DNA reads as TGCGCCAGCAGTGAGTCGAGGTGGCGGGAGGGTTACGAGCAGTACTTC. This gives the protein CASSESRWREGYEQYF.

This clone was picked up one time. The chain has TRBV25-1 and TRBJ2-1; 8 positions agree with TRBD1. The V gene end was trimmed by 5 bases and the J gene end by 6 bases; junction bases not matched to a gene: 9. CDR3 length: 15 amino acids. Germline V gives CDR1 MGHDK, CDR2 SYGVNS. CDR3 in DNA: TGTGCCAGCAGTTTGGTGGGGACAGGCGGCAATGAGCAGTTCTTC. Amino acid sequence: CASSLVGTGGNEQFF. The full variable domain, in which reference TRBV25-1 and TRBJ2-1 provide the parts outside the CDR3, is EADIYQTPRYLVIGTGKKITLECSQTMGHDKMYWYQQDPGMELHLIHYSYGVNSTEKGDLSSESTVSRIRTEHFPLTLESARPSHTSQYLCASSLVGTGGNEQFFGPGTRLTVL.

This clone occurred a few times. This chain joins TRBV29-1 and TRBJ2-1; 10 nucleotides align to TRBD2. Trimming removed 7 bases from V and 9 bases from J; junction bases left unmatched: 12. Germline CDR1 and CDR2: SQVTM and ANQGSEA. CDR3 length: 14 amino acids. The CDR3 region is CSAKAGGKNGEQFF. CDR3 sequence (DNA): TGCAGCGCCAAAGCGGGAGGGAAGAATGGTGAGCAGTTCTTC.

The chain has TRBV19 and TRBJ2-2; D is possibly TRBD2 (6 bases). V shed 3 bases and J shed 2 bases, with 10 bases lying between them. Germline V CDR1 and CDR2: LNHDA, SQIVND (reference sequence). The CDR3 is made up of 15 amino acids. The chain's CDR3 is CASSILAGNTGELFF. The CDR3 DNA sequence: TGTGCCAGTAGTATCCTTGCGGGAAACACCGGGGAGCTGTTTTTT. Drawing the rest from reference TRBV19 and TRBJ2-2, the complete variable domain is DGGITQSPKYLFRKEGQNVTLSCEQNLNHDAMYWYRQDPGQGLRLIYYSQIVNDFQKGDIAEGYSVSREKKESFPLTVTSAQKNPTAFYLCASSILAGNTGELFFGEGSRLTVL.